This T cell receptor beta chain was identified in a study of cytomegalovirus exposure and HLA in healthy donors. Study observations and caveats: Some V segments (TRBV6-2 and TRBV6-3 among them) were excluded as indistinguishable.

The CDR3 sequence is 16 residues long. Germline CDR1 reads MDHEN; CDR2 reads SYDVKM. V lost 7 bases to trimming and J lost 0 bases, with 16 bases between them. This clone was seen just once. Antigen unknown. PCR involved 60 Vbeta and 13 Jbeta primers. The method was immunoSEQ multiplex PCR; TCRdb's version includes in-frame clones alone and lacks a portion of them. The sample carries about 200,000 clones, 65% to 90% recorded once. Sequenced input: PBMCs. The sequence came from a girl under 18 in good health and CMV-seronegative. The chain couples TRBV28 to TRBJ1-5; perhaps TRBD1 as D (6 bases). The CDR3 loop is CASIGGGGHSNQPQHF. Here the CDR3 DNA reads TGTGCCAGCATTGGTGGGGGGGGCCATAGCAATCAGCCCCAGCATTTT.